The sequence of this TCR beta chain was determined in a study of CD8+ T cells in alopecia areata. Study at large: Those patients who were treated received oral tofacitinib, which was given at 5 to 10 mg twice daily for moderate-to-severe alopecia areata. Findings and caveats of the study: Tofacitinib significantly lowered scalp clonality and expanded CD8+ clones among the top 100.

Reverse transcribed after extraction, RNA yielded cDNA as the sequencing template. Produced via immunoSEQ multiplex PCR; TCRdb's table is partial and in-frame only. Here the sample spans about 200,000 clones, approximately 60% being singletons. The germline V and J ends were trimmed by 3 bases and 5 bases, with 10 bases remaining between them. Looked up from germline, CDR1 is GTSNPN and CDR2 is SVGIG (reference sequence). This CDR3 contains 13 residues. Sample treatment: oral pan-JAK inhibitor, 5-10 mg twice daily. Alopecia areata patients had lesional scalp punch biopsies and peripheral blood taken from them. This clone was observed a handful of times. Its antigen is unidentified.

The sample consisted of CD4+ T cells sorted from blood, taken at week 4, from a patient treated with tofacitinib. This sequence was found in a human donor with alopecia areata. The chain recombines TRBV30 with TRBJ1-4, with D tentatively TRBD1 (6 bases). DNA of the CDR3: TGTGCCTGGAGAGGGGGGCCCAATGAAAAACTGTTTTTT. It specifies CAWRGGPNEKLFF. Complete variable domain (other parts from reference TRBV30 and TRBJ1-4): SQTIHQWPATLVQPVGSPLSLECTVEGTSNPNLYWYRQAAGRGLQLLFYSVGIGQISSEVPQNLSASRPQDRQFILSSKKLLLSDSGFYLCAWRGGPNEKLFFGSGTQLSVL.